Given below is one T cell receptor (beta chain) in context. Its antigen is unknown. TCRdb passed the 5' RACE reads through MiXCR, listing each CDR3 protein once. The sample holds approximately 400,000 distinct CDR3 sequences, more than 25% seen once. The data derive from a study of CD8 T cells in ankylosing spondylitis. Findings and limits, study-wide: Peripheral blood held disease-linked clones only at relatively low frequency, and these were CD8+. A TCR beta motif of about 8 highly homologous variants appeared characteristic of ankylosing spondylitis blood. Clones tied to disease were said to be significantly enriched in matched ankylosing spondylitis synovial fluid.

The V end was cut by 8 bases, the J end by 6 bases, with 16 bases between. The CDR3 has 14 amino acids. The chain links TRBV12-3 or TRBV12-4 to TRBJ2-2, with a tentative D call TRBD1 (6 bases). Sequences were obtained from blood, either unsorted or a sorted T cell fraction (not recorded which). The sequence came from a male donor with ankylosing spondylitis. In DNA, the CDR3 is TGTGCCAGCTGTCAGGGGCGGCCTCCCGGGGAGCTGTTTTTT. Translating it yields CASCQGRPPGELFF.